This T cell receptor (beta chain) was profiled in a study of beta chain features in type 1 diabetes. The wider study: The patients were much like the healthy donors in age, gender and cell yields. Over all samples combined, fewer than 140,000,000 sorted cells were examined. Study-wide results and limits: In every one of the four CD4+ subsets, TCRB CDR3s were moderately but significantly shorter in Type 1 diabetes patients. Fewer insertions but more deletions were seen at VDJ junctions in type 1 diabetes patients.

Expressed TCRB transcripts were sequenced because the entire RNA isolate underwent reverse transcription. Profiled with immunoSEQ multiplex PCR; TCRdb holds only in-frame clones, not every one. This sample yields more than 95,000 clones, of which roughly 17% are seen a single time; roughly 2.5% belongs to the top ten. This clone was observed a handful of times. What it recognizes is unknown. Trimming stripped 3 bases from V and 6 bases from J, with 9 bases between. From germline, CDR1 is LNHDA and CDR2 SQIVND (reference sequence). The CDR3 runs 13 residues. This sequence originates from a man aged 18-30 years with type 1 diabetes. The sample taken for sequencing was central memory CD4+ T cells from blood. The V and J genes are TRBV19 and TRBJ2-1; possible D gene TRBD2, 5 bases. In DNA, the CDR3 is TGTGCCAGTAGTATGGGAGTAATCAATGAGCAGTTCTTC. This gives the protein CASSMGVINEQFF.